This T cell receptor (beta chain) came from a study of beta chain features in type 1 diabetes. The sequenced template was cDNA made from the entire isolated RNA. The assay was immunoSEQ multiplex PCR, and TCRdb's table has in-frame clones only and misses some. The sample yields 250,000 to 350,000 clones, 14% seen once. In germline, CDR1 is MNHEY, CDR2 SVGAGI. This CDR3 is built from 14 residues. Trimming removed 5 bases at V and 3 bases at J, with 11 bases between. Ten or more counts support this clone. The origin of this receptor is a man aged 25 to 40 in good health. Sequencing was carried out using central memory CD4+ T cells from blood. This sequence joins TRBV6-5 and TRBJ2-1, with a possible D match to TRBD2 (5 bases). In nucleotides, the CDR3 is TGTGCCAGCAGTCTATTCCGGGGCTACAATGAGCAGTTCTTC. The encoded protein is CASSLFRGYNEQFF.